This T cell receptor (beta chain) was obtained from a study of blood T cells in healthy people across ages. The study's findings and limits: Per million T cells, the diversity of TCR beta decreased roughly linearly as age advanced.

A second PCR of about 6 to 11 cycles used a sample-barcoded 5' primer and a J-beta primer mix. TCRdb reanalysed the 5' RACE reads using MiXCR and keeps one entry per CDR3 protein. Altogether some 700,000 distinct CDR3 sequences are present, 22% being singletons, with the ten largest covering less than 25%. This clonotype was found a few times. The antigen remains undetermined. CDR1 is DFQATT and CDR2 is SNEGSKA in the germline V gene (reference sequence). The CDR3 length is 11 residues. V shed 3 bases and J shed 8 bases, with 10 bases lying between them. The chain has TRBV20-1 and TRBJ1-2, with D perhaps TRBD1 (6 bases). Specimen: blood. The receptor was isolated from a man in his 70s in good health. The CDR3 reads CSASPGGGYTF. CDR3 nucleotides: TGCAGTGCTAGTCCGGGGGGCGGCTACACCTTC.